A selection of T cell receptor beta chains follows, all from one sample in a study of OX40 agonist ivuxolimab in advanced cancers. Clones were read by immunoSEQ multiplex PCR, and TCRdb kept only the in-frame ones, dropping some. The sample consists of approximately 45,000 clones, around 94% of them appearing once. Sample: CD4+ or CD8+ T cells sorted from blood, taken in a trial of the OX40 agonist ivuxolimab. The source is an adult with an advanced solid tumor such as melanoma, head and neck, liver or kidney cancer. CDR3s include the opening cysteine and the closing phenylalanine or tryptophan. The D gene is left open where the match is weak.

TRBV27	-	TRBJ2-3	CASSFYGVRTDTQYF
TRBV6-6	-	TRBJ1-5	CASSYQPRFSNQPQHF
TRBV6-5	-	TRBJ1-1	CASSYSWLGTEAFF
TRBV5-6	TRBD2	TRBJ2-1	CASSVLTSGSYNEQFF
TRBV9	TRBD2	TRBJ2-7	CASSTSGAYEQYF
TRBV7-9	TRBD1	TRBJ1-1	CASSPQTGTGAFF
TRBV5-5	-	TRBJ2-1	CASSATWIPPNNEQFF
TRBV4-3	-	TRBJ1-1	CASSQEIEQLMNTEAFF
TRBV7-2	-	TRBJ2-1	CASSRRTTILIGPYNEQFF
TRBV6-6	-	TRBJ2-2	CASSSNRDYTGELFF
TRBV10-3	-	TRBJ2-2	CAIMGPPAGELFF
TRBV7-9	-	TRBJ2-3	CASSFSVDTQYF
TRBV27	-	TRBJ2-1	CASSLTPYHEQFF
TRBV27	-	TRBJ2-3	CASGPETGPKGTDTQYF
TRBV29-1	TRBD2	TRBJ2-7	CSAGDYTYEQYF
TRBV7-9	TRBD2	TRBJ2-3	CASSRLAGVMPDTQYF
TRBV19	-	TRBJ1-1	CASSIRGEQWNSEAFF
TRBV11-3	TRBD2	TRBJ2-7	CASSLREGFGDEQYF
TRBV30	TRBD1	TRBJ2-4	CAWTTRTGKTKNIQYF
TRBV9	-	TRBJ1-4	CASSVGAEAKLFF
TRBV6-4	-	TRBJ1-1	CASRGNLNTEAFF
TRBV10-2	TRBD2	TRBJ2-4	CASSESVGLAENIQYF
TRBV7-8	TRBD1	TRBJ2-1	CASSLSLIGTGGRGEQFF
TRBV5-4	-	TRBJ2-7	CASSLMVGSSYEQYF
TRBV19	-	TRBJ1-1	CASSYIGGMNTEAFF
TRBV27	TRBD2	TRBJ2-7	CASSRTSVTYEQYF
TRBV2	TRBD1	TRBJ1-1	CASTQRHRQGWNTEAFF